The 28 T cell receptor beta chains given below trace back to one sample, sequenced in a study of Ad26.COV2.S vaccination and SARS-CoV-2 variants. Described treatment: around 19 received Ad26.COV2.S at low or high dose, single or two shots; 5 received placebo; per-sample allocation not given. Samples analyzed were those drawn on day 63 after the first vaccine or placebo injection. The protocol was immunoSEQ multiplex PCR, while the TCRdb copy is restricted to in-frame clones and leaves out a portion. The sample carries 440,000 or so clones, around 91% recorded once. The specimen was peripheral blood, collected in a trial of Ad26.COV2.S vaccine versus placebo. Source of these receptors: a person between 18 and 59 years old who received the Ad26.COV2.S COVID-19 vaccine or a placebo.

The chain is built from TRBV6-2 or TRBV6-3 and TRBJ2-7, with D possibly TRBD1 on 5 matching bases. This CDR3 has 15 residues. From germline, CDR1 is MNHEY and CDR2 SVGEGT. With 0 bases removed from V and 1 base from J, the gap between germline ends came to 10 bases. CDR3 coding DNA: TGTGCCAGCAGTTACTCGAATAGGGGATCCTACGAGCAGTACTTC. It translates to CASSYSNRGSYEQYF.

The chain carries TRBV6-5 and TRBJ2-7, with 7 bases fitting TRBD1. V lost 6 bases to trimming and J lost 2 bases; unmatched junction nucleotides: 7. The germline V gene encodes CDR1 MNHEY and CDR2 SVGAGI. The CDR3 contains 14 residues. The CDR3 reads CASSPWDSPYEQYF. DNA of the CDR3: TGTGCCAGCAGCCCCTGGGACAGTCCCTACGAGCAGTACTTC.

This rearrangement joins TRBV29-1 to TRBJ2-1, with D unresolved. V was pared by 4 bases and J by 6 bases, with 4 bases between. The CDR3 length is 10 residues. Germline V gene data show CDR1 as SQVTM and CDR2 as ANQGSEA. In DNA form, the CDR3 reads TGCAGCGTTGCCCTCAATGAGCAGTTCTTC. Residues: CSVALNEQFF.

This chain connects TRBV2 to TRBJ1-2; 9 nucleotides agree with TRBD1. Germline V gene lookup returns CDR1 SNHLY and CDR2 FYNNEI. With 7 bases clipped from V and 8 bases from J, the junction kept 8 bases outside the gene matches. The CDR3 is 13 residues long. The CDR3 loop reads CASTPGTGSGYTF. The DNA for the CDR3 is TGTGCCAGCACCCCCGGGACAGGGAGCGGCTACACCTTC.

The chain employs TRBV28 and TRBJ2-7, with D possibly matching TRBD1 (6 bases). Deletions cut 5 bases from V and 0 bases from J, with 14 bases between. The CDR3 consists of 15 residues. The germline CDR1 and CDR2 sequences are MDHEN and SYDVKM. The CDR3 reads CASSLTGEASYEQYF. CDR3 sequence (DNA): TGTGCCAGCAGTCTGACAGGTGAGGCCTCCTACGAGCAGTACTTC.

There are a few counts of this clone. The chain couples TRBV3-1 (or the pseudogene TRBV3-2) to TRBJ1-6, with a possible D match to TRBD1 (5 bases). Trimming shortened V by 2 bases and J by 7 bases, and 12 bases separated the two germline ends. Germline V lookup: CDR1 LGHDT, CDR2 YNNKEL (reference sequence). The CDR3 runs 15 residues. The CDR3 sequence: CASSQPDSPNSPLHF. DNA for the CDR3: TGTGCCAGCAGCCAACCCGACAGCCCAAATTCACCCCTCCACTTT.

The chain couples TRBV4-2 to TRBJ1-5; D ambiguous. Trimming left V 4 bases short and J 5 bases short, with 9 bases between. This CDR3 has 13 amino acids. Germline CDR1 reads LGHNA; CDR2 reads YNFKEQ. The CDR3 region has the DNA TGTGCCAGCAGCCCCTTGCCAGATCAGCCCCAGCATTTT. This translates into CASSPLPDQPQHF.

The chain carries TRBV24-1 and TRBJ1-2; D ambiguous. Germline loops: CDR1 KGHDR, CDR2 SFDVKD. This CDR3 is 14 amino acids long. V lost 1 base and J 5 bases, leaving 10 bases between the germline ends. For the CDR3, the DNA is TGTGCCACCAGTGATTTTCCACAGACATATGGCTACACCTTC. Translated: CATSDFPQTYGYTF.

The chain couples TRBV7-8 to TRBJ1-6; no clear D gene. This CDR3 is built from 13 residues. The germline gives CDR1 SGHVS, CDR2 FQNEAQ. Trimming took off 0 bases at V and 8 bases at J, with 5 bases between the two ends. CDR3 amino acids: CASSLAQYSPLHF. In nucleotides, the CDR3 is TGTGCCAGCAGCTTAGCGCAGTATTCACCCCTCCACTTT.

J is TRBJ1-3 and V is TRBV18, with 8 bases identical to TRBD1. V shed 5 bases, J shed 5 bases, and the junction held 11 bases outside the gene matches. CDR3 length: 16 residues. CDR1 KGHSH and CDR2 LQKENI come from the germline V gene. The CDR3 DNA is TGTGCCAGCTCAATTGAACCAGGGGGCCGTCGAAACACCATATATTTT. Translated: CASSIEPGGRRNTIYF.

This chain connects TRBV6-2 or TRBV6-3 to TRBJ2-7; the match to TRBD2 covers 9 bases. The CDR3 totals 15 residues. With V trimmed by 1 base and J by 3 bases, 4 bases remained unmatched. Germline V lookup: CDR1 MNHEY, CDR2 SVGEGT. The CDR3 nucleotides read TGTGCCAGCAGTTACTACCAGACTAGCGGCTACGAGCAGTACTTC. Its protein product is CASSYYQTSGYEQYF.

This clone was detected once. The V and J genes are TRBV15 and TRBJ2-3; D not resolved. Trimming took 3 bases from V and 5 from J, leaving 3 bases between them. Germline loops: CDR1 LNHNV, CDR2 YYDKDF (reference sequence). The CDR3 totals 11 residues. Here the CDR3 reads CATSSRDTQYF. The CDR3 coding sequence is TGTGCCACCAGCAGCCGAGATACGCAGTATTTT.

This clone was detected once. The CDR3 here is CAISERREGAREQFF. As DNA, the CDR3 is TGTGCCATCAGTGAGAGGAGGGAAGGGGCCCGGGAGCAGTTCTTC. V usage is TRBV10-3 and J usage is TRBJ2-1, with D possibly matching TRBD2 (6 bases). V lost 2 bases, J lost 10 bases, and 18 bases lay in between. The CDR3 has 15 amino acids. In germline, CDR1 is ENHRY, CDR2 SYGVKD.

The chain carries TRBV27 and TRBJ2-3; 10 nucleotides agree with TRBD2. CDR1 is MNHEY and CDR2 is SMNVEV in the germline V gene (reference sequence). The CDR3 is 15 residues long. The ends lost 4 bases at V and 5 bases at J; junction bases unmatched: 6. CDR3 DNA sequence: TGTGCCAGCAGTTCAAGCGGGAGGGCCCTAGATACGCAGTATTTT. It specifies CASSSSGRALDTQYF.

This chain joins TRBV18 and TRBJ2-7; TRBD2 might be the D (5 bases). The CDR3 is made up of 14 amino acids. Trimming took off 2 bases at V and 6 bases at J, with 14 bases between the two ends. CDR1 and CDR2 from the germline V gene are KGHSH and LQKENI. The CDR3 sequence: CASSPVVPGGEQYF. DNA for the CDR3: TGTGCCAGCTCACCAGTGGTCCCTGGAGGCGAGCAGTACTTC.

A single count supports this clone. The chain couples TRBV7-6 to TRBJ2-7; 10 bases line up with TRBD2. V lost 5 bases and J lost 5; bases outside the gene matches: 12. Per the germline V gene, CDR1 is SGHVS and CDR2 is FNYEAQ. The CDR3 totals 16 residues. The CDR3 nucleotides read TGTGCCAGCAGCCCCTTTTTACTAGCGGGACCAAACGAGCAGTACTTC. Protein: CASSPFLLAGPNEQYF.

This clone was counted only a few times. The V and J genes are TRBV6-5 and TRBJ1-4; 10 positions match TRBD1. This CDR3 region has 13 residues. CDR1 is MNHEY, CDR2 SVGAGI, per germline. Unmatched junction bases numbered 5, after V lost 8 bases and J lost 8 bases. The CDR3 nucleotides are TGTGCCAGCGACAGGGGGCTTCAGGAAAAACTGTTTTTT. Translation: CASDRGLQEKLFF.

V and J are TRBV9 and TRBJ1-1; unclear D gene. The germline V gene has CDR1 SGDLS and CDR2 YYNGEE. V shed 3 bases and J shed 4 bases, with 16 bases lying between them. There are 15 residues in the CDR3. The CDR3 nucleotides are TGTGCCAGCAGCGCGACCCTAAGCGGGCTCACTGAAGCTTTCTTT. Amino acids: CASSATLSGLTEAFF.

The CDR3 DNA follows: TGCAGCCTAGGGTCAAGCACAGATACGCAGTATTTT. Its protein product is CSLGSSTDTQYF. The chain couples TRBV29-1 to TRBJ2-3; D unresolved. The CDR3 runs to 12 residues. Germline V gene lookup returns CDR1 SQVTM and CDR2 ANQGSEA. Trimming left V 8 bases short and J 0 bases short, with 9 bases between.

The chain is built from TRBV7-9 and TRBJ2-1, with D maybe TRBD1 (6 bases). CDR1 SEHNR and CDR2 FQNEAQ come from the germline V gene (reference sequence). This CDR3 comprises 15 residues. With 6 bases removed from V and 4 bases from J, the gap between germline ends came to 16 bases. The CDR3 region has the DNA TGTGCCAGCAGGGTCGGGACAAGAAGTTACAATGAGCAGTTCTTC. Its protein is CASRVGTRSYNEQFF.

The rearrangement uses TRBV19 and TRBJ2-5; the match to TRBD1 covers 7 bases. The trim removed 5 bases at V and 5 bases at J, leaving 5 bases unmatched. CDR1 is LNHDA and CDR2 is SQIVND in the germline V gene (reference sequence). The CDR3 is 13 amino acids. CDR3 protein: CASSGYRGETQYF. The CDR3 DNA reads as TGTGCCAGTAGTGGCTACAGGGGCGAGACCCAGTACTTC. The full variable domain, with the rest looked up from reference TRBV19 and TRBJ2-5, is DGGITQSPKYLFRKEGQNVTLSCEQNLNHDAMYWYRQDPGQGLRLIYYSQIVNDFQKGDIAEGYSVSREKKESFPLTVTSAQKNPTAFYLCASSGYRGETQYFGPGTRLLVL.

The V and J genes are TRBV28 and TRBJ2-1; D is undetermined. With 6 bases removed from V and 0 bases from J, the gap between germline ends came to 12 bases. Germline values: CDR1 MDHEN, CDR2 SYDVKM. This CDR3 contains 15 residues. The CDR3 region is CASRPDFSSYNEQFF. DNA for the CDR3: TGTGCCAGCAGACCCGACTTTAGCTCCTACAATGAGCAGTTCTTC.

The J gene is TRBJ2-7, the V gene TRBV5-4, with D possibly being TRBD1 (5 bases). Trimming shortened V by 0 bases and J by 3 bases, and 13 bases separated the two germline ends. CDR3 size: 15 residues. Germline loops: CDR1 SGHNT, CDR2 YYREEE (reference sequence). The CDR3 region has the DNA TGTGCCAGCAGCTTGGGTCCTGGACAAATCTACGAGCAGTACTTC. Translating gives CASSLGPGQIYEQYF.

This clone was picked up a small number of times. The chain carries TRBV28 and TRBJ2-1, with 11 bases matching TRBD2. The CDR3 totals 16 residues. V shed 3 bases and J 5 bases; nucleotides not matched to a gene: 6. The germline V gene encodes CDR1 MDHEN and CDR2 SYDVKM. CDR3 loop: CASSFPLAGGNNEQFF. The CDR3 nucleotides are TGTGCCAGCAGTTTCCCTCTAGCGGGAGGCAACAATGAGCAGTTCTTC.

The chain employs TRBV12-5 and TRBJ2-5, with a weak D call TRBD2 (6 bases). The CDR3 is made up of 14 amino acids. Trimming cost V 7 bases and J 1 base, with 13 bases left between them. Germline CDR1 LGHNT, CDR2 FRNRAP. For the CDR3, the DNA is TGTGCTAGTGCCAAAACACTAGCCCAAGAGACCCAGTACTTC. Protein sequence: CASAKTLAQETQYF. The complete variable domain, with remaining parts taken from reference TRBV12-5 and TRBJ2-5, reads DARVTQTPRHKVTEMGQEVTMRCQPILGHNTVFWYRQTMMQGLELLAYFRNRAPLDDSGMPKDRFSAEMPDATLATLKIQPSEPRDSAVYFCASAKTLAQETQYFGPGTRLLVL.

This rearrangement joins TRBV1 to TRBJ2-2; whether TRBD2, the table's D call, matches the DNA was not checked. TRBV1 is an annotated pseudogene. This CDR3 has 18 residues. CDR3 protein: CTSSQKRELASLAGELFF. The DNA of the CDR3 is TGCACCAGCAGCCAAAAGAGAGAACTAGCGAGCCTCGCCGGGGAGCTGTTTTTT.

This clone showed up just a few times. The rearrangement joins TRBV29-1 to TRBJ2-1; 11 bases match TRBD2. CDR1 is SQVTM, CDR2 ANQGSEA, per germline. V gave up 0 bases and J gave up 3 bases; unmatched junction bases: 4. The CDR3 runs 16 residues. The CDR3 DNA reads as TGCAGCGTTGAAGACCCGACTAGCGGGGACTACAATGAGCAGTTCTTC. Encoded protein: CSVEDPTSGDYNEQFF.

V gene TRBV24-1 combines with J gene TRBJ2-5, with 8 nucleotides matching TRBD1. The V segment lost 6 bases and the J segment 4 bases; nucleotides outside the gene matches: 15. The CDR3 covers 17 residues. Looked up from germline, CDR1 is KGHDR and CDR2 is SFDVKD. The CDR3 DNA is TGTGCCACCAGTCCTTCTAGGGCAGGGGGCACTTTAGAGACCCAGTACTTC. It is translated as CATSPSRAGGTLETQYF.